This passage covers 6 T cell receptor beta chains from one sample sequenced in a study of vaccination and CD4 T cells after COVID-19 (dated by TCRdb to between 2021 and 2023). The treatment or condition label on this specimen signifies: approximately 9-day PBMC culture with coronavirus spike peptide pools or control peptides (ViraFEST assay). The library was obtained by PCR. Sequencing relied on an Illumina iSeq 100. TCR sequencing of DNA from cultured CD4+ T cells used the Oncomine TCR Beta short-read assay at the Johns Hopkins FTIC core. The public reads were quality trimmed at Q25 with fastp and then assembled into clones with MiXCR by TCRdb, keeping productive beta chains. Each CDR3 protein appears once, grouped with its most common genes and DNA. The sample has 8,100 or so distinct CDR3 sequences on record, 50% of them singletons. The ten most abundant clones make up about 20% of the sample.

These receptors lack a known antigen. Sequencing was done on a sample of CD4+ T cells from blood, cultured in vitro. These receptors came from a human donor who had recovered from COVID-19.

The CDR3, as DNA: TGTGCCAGCAGTGGTGCTAGCGGGACGGGGGATACGCAGTATTTT. It is translated as CASSGASGTGDTQYF. The rearrangement links TRBV28 to TRBJ2-3; TRBD2 matches at 9 bases. The CDR3 is 15 amino acids. V shed 5 bases, J shed 6 bases, and the junction held 9 bases outside the gene matches. Per the germline V gene, CDR1 is MDHEN and CDR2 is SYDVKM.

The V call is TRBV6-5, the J call TRBJ1-6; no clear D. There are 14 residues in the CDR3. The ends were cut back, 2 bases at V and 3 bases at J, with 5 bases in the middle. Germline loops: CDR1 MNHEY, CDR2 SVGAGI. The CDR3 here is CASSYAGYNSPLHF. CDR3 DNA: TGTGCCAGCAGTTACGCAGGCTATAATTCACCCCTCCACTTT.

This clonotype was counted only a few times. The V call is TRBV15, the J call TRBJ2-7, with 8 bases fitting TRBD2. J gave up 6 bases and V 0 bases, and 10 bases lay outside the gene matches. From germline, CDR1 is LNHNV and CDR2 YYDKDF (reference sequence). This CDR3 is 16 amino acids long. The CDR3 nucleotides are TGTGCCACCAGCAGAGACAGCGGGAGCATTAATCGCGAGCAGTACTTC. Residues: CATSRDSGSINREQYF. Together with reference TRBV15 and TRBJ2-7, the CDR3 gives the full variable domain: DAMVIQNPRYQVTQFGKPVTLSCSQTLNHNVMYWYQQKSSQAPKLLFHYYDKDFNNEADTPDNFQSRRPNTSFCFLDIRSPGLGDTAMYLCATSRDSGSINREQYFGPGTRLTVT.

A few counts support this clonotype. V is TRBV20-1 and J is TRBJ2-2, with D possibly being TRBD2 (6 bases). This CDR3 spans 14 amino acids. Trimming cost V 6 bases and J 5 bases, with 16 bases left between them. CDR1 and CDR2 (germline): DFQATT, SNEGSKA (reference sequence). The CDR3: CSAPSAGRTGELFF. CDR3 nucleotides: TGCAGTGCCCCGAGTGCGGGACGGACCGGGGAGCTGTTTTTT.

This clonotype came up a few times. This chain links TRBV7-2 with TRBJ1-5, with D tentatively TRBD1 (5 bases). The CDR3 length is 14 residues. Germline-derived CDR1 and CDR2 are SGHTA and FQGNSA. The germline V and J ends were trimmed by 3 bases and 0 bases, with 6 bases remaining between them. The CDR3 DNA reads as TGTGCCAGCAGCTTGACAGATAGCAATCAGCCCCAGCATTTT. Amino acid sequence: CASSLTDSNQPQHF.

This clonotype was picked up a small number of times. The chain's CDR3 is CASSYRVGVVETQYF. The CDR3 nucleotides are TGTGCCAGCAGTTACAGGGTCGGGGTGGTAGAGACCCAGTACTTC. This sequence joins TRBV6-5 and TRBJ2-5; D is possibly TRBD2 (5 bases). The length of the CDR3 is 15 residues. Trimming took off 2 bases at V and 4 bases at J, with 14 bases between the two ends. Germline V gene sequence: CDR1 MNHEY, CDR2 SVGAGI.